Shown below are 24 T cell receptor beta chains from a single sample sequenced in a study of blood T cell repertoires in COVID-19. Only in-frame clones appear in the TCRdb table, and some are missing; sequencing was by immunoSEQ multiplex PCR. The sample yields around 290,000 clones, 88% seen once. The sample taken for sequencing was PBMCs or T cells enriched from blood (not recorded which). The receptors stem from a woman aged 55 to 70 in a cohort exposed to, infected with or recovered from COVID-19 (not recorded which).

V gene TRBV9 combines with J gene TRBJ1-4; D call uncertain. There are 16 residues in the CDR3. Germline assignment: CDR1 SGDLS and CDR2 YYNGEE. The V end was cut by 0 bases, the J end by 0 bases, with 9 bases between. CDR3 sequence: CASSVGPITTNEKLFF. The DNA of the CDR3 is TGTGCCAGCAGCGTAGGTCCTATCACAACTAATGAAAAACTGTTTTTT.

The chain combines TRBV10-1 with TRBJ2-7; TRBD2 is a possible D gene (5 bases). The CDR3 extends over 11 amino acids. Germline-derived CDR1 and CDR2 are WNHNN and SYGVQD (reference sequence). V was clipped by 7 bases and J by 4 bases, with 8 bases between them. The chain's CDR3 is CASTWEYEQYF. As DNA, the CDR3 is TGCGCCAGCACCTGGGAGTACGAGCAGTACTTC.

The CDR3 reads CAGNLAGGSETQYF. Here the CDR3 DNA reads TGTGCCGGCAATCTAGCGGGAGGTAGTGAGACCCAGTACTTC. The rearrangement links TRBV6-5 to TRBJ2-5; TRBD2 matches 11 bases. CDR1 and CDR2 from the germline V gene are MNHEY and SVGAGI. This CDR3 is 14 amino acids long. Unmatched junction bases numbered 10, after V lost 11 bases and J lost 5 bases.

J is TRBJ1-1 and V is TRBV5-1; no clear D. CDR1 and CDR2 from the germline V gene are SGHRS and YFSETQ. V dropped 0 bases and J dropped 5 bases, with 8 bases sitting between them. CDR3 size: 13 residues. The DNA of the CDR3 is TGCGCCAGCAGCTTGGGATCTAGGACTGAAGCTTTCTTT. Protein: CASSLGSRTEAFF.

The V and J genes are TRBV15 and TRBJ1-6; TRBD1 aligns across 7 bases. The V gene's germline CDR1 is LNHNV and CDR2 YYDKDF (reference sequence). This CDR3 spans 15 amino acids. With V trimmed by 2 bases and J by 5 bases, 3 bases remained unmatched. The CDR3 DNA is TGTGCCACCAGCAGAAGACAGGGAAATAATTCACCCCTCCACTTT. Translation: CATSRRQGNNSPLHF.

The chain carries TRBV2 and TRBJ2-3, with 8 nucleotides matching TRBD2. Germline CDR1 SNHLY, CDR2 FYNNEI. The V gene end was trimmed by 4 bases and the J gene end by 0 bases; junction bases not matched to a gene: 21. This CDR3 comprises 21 residues. CDR3 nucleotide sequence: TGTGCCAGCAGTGTTTGGTCTATGTATCGGGAGGGCCGTTCTAGCACAGATACGCAGTATTTT. Translated, it gives CASSVWSMYREGRSSTDTQYF.

The rearrangement joins TRBV13 to TRBJ1-4; D is possibly TRBD1 (5 bases). Germline V lookup: CDR1 PRHDT, CDR2 FYEKMQ (reference sequence). The length of the CDR3 is 13 residues. V lost 3 bases, J lost 5 bases, and 7 bases lay in between. In nucleotides, the CDR3 is TGTGCCAGCAGCTTGCCAGGGAATGAAAAACTGTTTTTT. This sequence encodes CASSLPGNEKLFF.

This clone was recorded only once. CDR3 coding DNA: TGTGCCAGCAGTAGCGGGAGAGGGGCAGATACGCAGTATTTT. Translated: CASSSGRGADTQYF. J is TRBJ2-3 and V is TRBV11-2, with TRBD2 matching 9 bases. The ends lost 6 bases at V and 4 bases at J; junction bases unmatched: 5. This CDR3 contains 14 residues. The germline V gene encodes CDR1 SGHAT and CDR2 FQNNGV.

The chain uses TRBV19 and TRBJ2-1; the match to TRBD1 covers 7 bases. The CDR3 runs 14 residues. Trimming took 5 bases from V and 5 from J; bases not matched to a gene: 6. Germline V gene lookup returns CDR1 LNHDA and CDR2 SQIVND (reference sequence). CDR3 residues: CASSAGDRDNEQFF. The CDR3 nucleotides read TGTGCCAGTAGTGCAGGAGACAGGGACAATGAGCAGTTCTTC. Together with reference TRBV19 and TRBJ2-1, the CDR3 gives the full variable domain: DGGITQSPKYLFRKEGQNVTLSCEQNLNHDAMYWYRQDPGQGLRLIYYSQIVNDFQKGDIAEGYSVSREKKESFPLTVTSAQKNPTAFYLCASSAGDRDNEQFFGPGTRLTVL.

About this clone: Other nucleotide sequences from this sample produce the same CDR3. V is TRBV7-3 and J is TRBJ2-7, with 9 bases fitting TRBD1. V shed 4 bases, J shed 2 bases, and the junction held 3 bases outside the gene matches. This CDR3 spans 14 amino acids. The V gene's germline CDR1 is SGHTA and CDR2 FQGTGA. CDR3 loop: CASSSGQGTYEQYF. CDR3 nucleotide sequence: TGTGCCAGCAGCTCGGGACAGGGCACCTACGAGCAGTACTTC.

The chain has TRBV19 and TRBJ2-1, with 8 positions matching TRBD1. This CDR3 spans 17 amino acids. V shed 7 bases, J shed 9 bases, and the junction held 20 bases outside the gene matches. The V gene's germline CDR1 is LNHDA and CDR2 SQIVND (reference sequence). CDR3 sequence: CASTSRGDSGGFGEQFF. The CDR3 DNA sequence: TGTGCCAGTACCTCTAGGGGGGACTCAGGGGGCTTTGGTGAGCAGTTCTTC.

The CDR3 DNA reads as TGTGCCAGCAGCCTTTTCGGGGGGGAGCAGTACTTC. Its protein is CASSLFGGEQYF. This chain uses TRBV11-3 with TRBJ2-7; 7 positions agree with TRBD2. The germline CDR1 and CDR2 sequences are SGHNT and YENEEA. The CDR3 runs 12 residues. Germline trimming cut 5 bases from V and 7 bases from J; bases unmatched to any gene: 5. The entire variable domain, with the rest obtained from reference TRBV11-3 and TRBJ2-7, is as follows: EAGVVQSPRYKIIEKKQPVAFWCNPISGHNTLYWYLQNLGQGPELLIRYENEEAVDDSQLPKDRFSAERLKGVDSTLKIQPAELGDSAVYLCASSLFGGEQYFGPGTRLTVT.

As to this clone: The same CDR3 arises from other DNA sequences in this sample as well. The chain carries TRBV7-3 and TRBJ2-1; no firm D call. The V end lost 0 bases, the J end lost 0 bases, and 3 bases lay between the germline ends. Germline CDR1 SGHTA, CDR2 FQGTGA. The CDR3 totals 14 residues. The CDR3, as DNA: TGTGCCAGCAGCTTAACTCACTCCTACAATGAGCAGTTCTTC. Protein: CASSLTHSYNEQFF.

This sequence joins TRBV27 and TRBJ1-1, with 8 positions matching TRBD1. V dropped 5 bases and J dropped 1; count of bases not matched to a gene: 3. Germline CDR1 is MNHEY and CDR2 is SMNVEV (reference sequence). The CDR3 is 14 residues long. The CDR3 is CASSPGTGNTEAFF. For the CDR3, the DNA is TGTGCCAGCAGTCCAGGGACAGGGAACACTGAAGCTTTCTTT.

The J gene is TRBJ2-1, the V gene TRBV11-3; 9 nucleotides match TRBD2. The CDR3 is made up of 15 amino acids. Germline assignment: CDR1 SGHNT and CDR2 YENEEA. V trimming: 1 base; J trimming: 7 bases; junction bases outside the gene matches: 5. This chain's CDR3 is CASSLGLREGNEQFF. CDR3 nucleotide sequence: TGTGCCAGCAGCTTAGGCTTGCGGGAGGGGAATGAGCAGTTCTTC.

The V call is TRBV24-1, the J call TRBJ2-5; TRBD1 aligns across 7 bases. CDR3 length: 16 amino acids. The V and J ends lost 4 bases and 1 base, in that order; junction bases with no gene match: 8. CDR1 and CDR2 (germline): KGHDR, SFDVKD. CDR3 sequence reads: CATSDSRDRAQETQYF. Here the CDR3 DNA reads TGTGCCACCAGTGACTCTCGGGACAGAGCCCAAGAGACCCAGTACTTC.

V usage is TRBV28 and J usage is TRBJ1-6; perhaps TRBD1 as D (5 bases). CDR1 is MDHEN and CDR2 is SYDVKM in the germline V gene. The CDR3 length is 16 residues. The CDR3 DNA reads as TGTGCTTGGGGCCCAATCACCCCTCCCTATAATTCACCCCTCCACTTT. Encoded protein: CAWGPITPPYNSPLHF. Supplemented by reference TRBV28 and TRBJ1-6, the full variable domain reads DVKVTQSSRYLVKRTGEKVFLECVQDMDHENMFWYRQDPGLGLRLIYFSYDVKMKEKGDIPEGYSVSREKKERFSLILESASTNQTSMYLCAWGPITPPYNSPLHFGNGTRLTVT.

This chain connects TRBV2 to TRBJ2-7; 8 bases map to TRBD1. The CDR3 covers 15 residues. Germline CDR1 SNHLY, CDR2 FYNNEI. V shed 6 bases and J 0 bases; nucleotides not matched to a gene: 7. CDR3 protein: CASRRQGSSSYEQYF. CDR3 in DNA: TGTGCCAGCAGGAGACAGGGGTCAAGCTCCTACGAGCAGTACTTC.

The chain combines TRBV13 with TRBJ2-7, with TRBD2 as a possible D gene (5 bases). This CDR3 spans 13 amino acids. CDR1 PRHDT and CDR2 FYEKMQ come from the germline V gene (reference sequence). Trimming took 4 bases from V and 5 from J, leaving 12 bases between them. This CDR3 is CASSSPTRNEQYF. CDR3 DNA sequence: TGTGCCAGCAGCTCCCCTACTAGGAACGAGCAGTACTTC.

This chain links TRBV28 with TRBJ2-1, with D possibly TRBD1 on 5 matching bases. Trimming pared 2 bases from V and 0 bases from J, leaving 8 bases between. The CDR3 runs 15 residues. Germline values: CDR1 MDHEN, CDR2 SYDVKM. The CDR3 sequence: CASSLSDSSYNEQFF. CDR3 in DNA: TGTGCCAGCAGTTTAAGTGACAGCTCCTACAATGAGCAGTTCTTC.

The chain has TRBV15 and TRBJ2-3; 8 nucleotides agree with TRBD1. The CDR3 is 16 residues long. With V trimmed by 5 bases and J by 5 bases, 12 bases remained unmatched. Germline CDR1 LNHNV, CDR2 YYDKDF (reference sequence). The CDR3 region is CATSRAQGAGRDTQYF. The CDR3 region has the DNA TGTGCCACCAGCCGAGCTCAGGGGGCGGGGAGAGATACGCAGTATTTT.

This chain uses TRBV3-1 (or the pseudogene TRBV3-2) with TRBJ2-2; no firm D call. Germline CDR1 is LGHDT and CDR2 is YNNKEL (reference sequence). V was cut by 1 base and J by 9 bases, with 6 bases left in between. The CDR3 runs to 12 residues. The CDR3: CASSQGVRELFF. CDR3 in DNA: TGTGCCAGCAGCCAAGGCGTCCGGGAGCTGTTTTTT.

The chain recombines TRBV6-2 or TRBV6-3 with TRBJ2-7, with 13 bases that match TRBD2. CDR1 is MNHEY, CDR2 SVGEGT, per germline. Trimming removed 0 bases from V and 11 bases from J; junction bases left unmatched: 7. This CDR3 contains 15 residues. The CDR3, as DNA: TGTGCCAGCAGTTACTCGCGGACTAGCGGGAGTGATAAGTACTTC. Translated, it gives CASSYSRTSGSDKYF.

The chain combines TRBV5-1 with TRBJ2-1; TRBD2 matches 8 bases. Germline V CDR1 and CDR2: SGHRS, YFSETQ. The CDR3 covers 17 residues. With 0 bases clipped from V and 2 bases from J, the junction kept 7 bases outside the gene matches. For the CDR3, the DNA is TGCGCCAGCAGCTTGGCCTGGGGTAGCGGGACCTACAATGAGCAGTTCTTC. Translating it yields CASSLAWGSGTYNEQFF.